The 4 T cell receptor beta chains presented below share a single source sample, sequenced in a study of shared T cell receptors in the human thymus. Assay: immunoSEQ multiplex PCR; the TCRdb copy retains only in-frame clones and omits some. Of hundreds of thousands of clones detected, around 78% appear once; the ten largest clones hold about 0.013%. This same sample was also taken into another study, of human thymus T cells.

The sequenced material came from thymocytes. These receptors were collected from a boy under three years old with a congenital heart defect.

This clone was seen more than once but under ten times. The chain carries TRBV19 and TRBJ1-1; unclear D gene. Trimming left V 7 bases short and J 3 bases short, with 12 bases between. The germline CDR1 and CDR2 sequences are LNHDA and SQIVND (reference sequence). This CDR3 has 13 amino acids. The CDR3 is CASTLKAYTEAFF. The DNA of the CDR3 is TGTGCCAGTACCCTCAAAGCGTACACTGAAGCTTTCTTT.

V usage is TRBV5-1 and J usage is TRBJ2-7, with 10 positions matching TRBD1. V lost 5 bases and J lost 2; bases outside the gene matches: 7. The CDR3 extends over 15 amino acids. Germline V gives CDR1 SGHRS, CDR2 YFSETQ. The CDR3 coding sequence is TGCGCCAGCAGAGGGGACAGGGGCGACCCCTACGAGCAGTACTTC. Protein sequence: CASRGDRGDPYEQYF.

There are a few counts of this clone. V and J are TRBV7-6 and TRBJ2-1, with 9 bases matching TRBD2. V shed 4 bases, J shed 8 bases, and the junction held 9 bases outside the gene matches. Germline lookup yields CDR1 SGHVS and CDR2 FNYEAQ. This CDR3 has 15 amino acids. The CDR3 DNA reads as TGTGCCAGCAGCTACGTGGCTAGCGGGACCTATGAGCAGTTCTTC. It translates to CASSYVASGTYEQFF. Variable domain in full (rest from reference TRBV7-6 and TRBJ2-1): GAGVSQSPRYKVTKRGQDVALRCDPISGHVSLYWYRQALGQGPEFLTYFNYEAQQDKSGLPNDRFSAERPEGSISTLTIQRTEQRDSAMYRCASSYVASGTYEQFFGPGTRLTVL.

Here the CDR3 DNA reads TGTGCCAGCAGTTGGGGCGCGGAGCTGTTTTTT. Translated: CASSWGAELFF. The genes are TRBV6-5 and TRBJ2-2; maybe TRBD1 (5 bases). Per germline, CDR1 MNHEY and CDR2 SVGAGI. The germline V and J ends were trimmed by 4 bases and 10 bases, with 7 bases remaining between them. This CDR3 is built from 11 residues.